A single sample gave rise to the 13 T cell receptor beta chains below, sequenced in a study of shared clonotypes between healthy human individuals. Profiling relied on immunoSEQ multiplex PCR, and the TCRdb table lists in-frame clones only, not all of them. The sample has 500,000 or so clones; around 96% are singletons. The sequencing input was naive CD4+ T cells sorted from blood. Subset: CD45RA+ positively selected. These TCRs come from a woman in her twenties or thirties in good health.

The count of this clone is one. The chain has TRBV5-1 and TRBJ2-1, with 9 bases identical to TRBD2. Trimming at V came to 2 bases and at J to 8 bases, leaving 11 bases not matched to a gene. Germline V CDR1 and CDR2: SGHRS, YFSETQ. CDR3 length: 16 residues. For the CDR3, the DNA is TGCGCCAGCAGCTTAATCACCCTAGCGGGAAAGGATGAGCAGTTCTTC. Its protein is CASSLITLAGKDEQFF.

The V and J genes are TRBV10-3 and TRBJ2-7, with TRBD2 identical over 10 bases. In germline, CDR1 is ENHRY, CDR2 SYGVKD. The CDR3 has 16 residues. V lost 10 bases, J lost 7 bases, and 19 bases stayed unmatched. The CDR3 protein is CATRGTSEVLRGEQYF. In DNA form, the CDR3 reads TGTGCCACCCGGGGGACTAGCGAGGTCTTAAGAGGGGAGCAGTACTTC.

This chain uses TRBV6-5 with TRBJ1-2; 7 positions agree with TRBD1. Unmatched junction bases numbered 2, after V lost 2 bases and J lost 5 bases. Germline V gives CDR1 MNHEY, CDR2 SVGAGI. The CDR3 is 13 residues long. The CDR3 bases are TGTGCCAGCAGTTACGAGGGGGCGTATGGCTACACCTTC. It specifies CASSYEGAYGYTF.

The chain joins TRBV6-6 to TRBJ1-2; 8 bases are a match to TRBD1. Losses at the gene ends were 7 bases for V and 7 bases for J; bases not matched to a gene: 5. CDR3 length: 12 residues. Germline V gene sequence: CDR1 MNHNY, CDR2 SVGAGI (reference sequence). CDR3 sequence: CASTKDRVGYTF. The CDR3 DNA reads as TGTGCCAGCACCAAGGACAGGGTTGGCTACACCTTC.

J is TRBJ2-2 and V is TRBV28; D not resolved. Trimming took off 5 bases at V and 1 base at J, with 8 bases between the two ends. The CDR3 runs to 14 residues. CDR1 is MDHEN, CDR2 SYDVKM, per germline. The CDR3 region has the DNA TGTGCCAGCAGTATAGACCAGAACACCGGGGAGCTGTTTTTT. Amino acids: CASSIDQNTGELFF. Drawing the rest from reference TRBV28 and TRBJ2-2, the complete variable domain is DVKVTQSSRYLVKRTGEKVFLECVQDMDHENMFWYRQDPGLGLRLIYFSYDVKMKEKGDIPEGYSVSREKKERFSLILESASTNQTSMYLCASSIDQNTGELFFGEGSRLTVL.

The rearrangement joins TRBV28 to TRBJ1-4; D possibly corresponds to TRBD1 (6 bases). Germline CDR1 and CDR2: MDHEN and SYDVKM. The CDR3 length is 14 residues. The V gene lost 5 bases and the J gene lost 7 bases, with 14 bases spanning the gap. The DNA of the CDR3 is TGTGCCAGCAGTCTCCAAGGACAGCCTGAAAAACTGTTTTTT. This codes for CASSLQGQPEKLFF.

The chain combines TRBV4-1 with TRBJ2-3; 9 positions match TRBD2. Per the germline V gene, CDR1 is MGHRA and CDR2 is YSYEKL. The CDR3 covers 16 residues. Unmatched junction bases numbered 7, after V lost 0 bases and J lost 6 bases. In nucleotides, the CDR3 is TGCGCCAGCAGCCAAGATTTTAGCGGGGGAGATGATACGCAGTATTTT. This sequence encodes CASSQDFSGGDDTQYF.

The V and J genes are TRBV5-8 and TRBJ1-4; D call uncertain. This CDR3 is 15 amino acids long. Germline V gene sequence: CDR1 SGHTS, CDR2 YDEGEE. Trimming left V 1 base short and J 5 bases short, with 12 bases between. CDR3 region: CASSLLGQRNEKLFF. The DNA of the CDR3 is TGTGCCAGCAGCTTGCTTGGGCAGAGAAATGAAAAACTGTTTTTT.

This rearrangement joins TRBV28 to TRBJ1-2, with TRBD1 as a possible D gene (5 bases). V was pared by 6 bases and J by 5 bases, with 22 bases between. Germline V lookup: CDR1 MDHEN, CDR2 SYDVKM. The CDR3 spans 16 residues. The CDR3 DNA reads as TGTGCCAGCAGACAGAACAGACAGCCGAGTGGGTATGGCTACACCTTC. Translation gives CASRQNRQPSGYGYTF.

The V call is TRBV29-1, the J call TRBJ1-1; D unresolved. Germline-derived CDR1 and CDR2 are SQVTM and ANQGSEA. V lost 4 bases, J lost 3 bases, and 12 bases lay in between. CDR3 length equals 13 residues. The CDR3 bases are TGCAGCGTTGTAAGGGTATCGGACACTGAAGCTTTCTTT. This sequence encodes CSVVRVSDTEAFF.

Concerning this clone itself: The identical CDR3 is also encoded by other nucleotide sequences in the sample. The V and J genes are TRBV28 and TRBJ2-7; D gene ambiguous. The germline gives CDR1 MDHEN, CDR2 SYDVKM. This CDR3 spans 12 amino acids. Deletions cut 6 bases from V and 0 bases from J, with 6 bases between. The CDR3 sequence is CASRGYSYEQYF. CDR3 nucleotides: TGTGCCAGCAGGGGCTACTCCTACGAGCAGTACTTC.

The gene calls are TRBV6-5 and TRBJ2-4; the D call may be TRBD1 or TRBD2 (5 bases each). The CDR3 sequence is 15 residues long. The V and J ends lost 0 bases and 0 bases respectively, with 6 bases between them. Germline V lookup: CDR1 MNHEY, CDR2 SVGAGI. The CDR3 loop is CASSYSGTAKNIQYF. The CDR3 DNA reads TGTGCCAGCAGTTACTCGGGGACAGCCAAAAACATTCAGTACTTC.

V gene TRBV6-5 combines with J gene TRBJ2-7; 7 bases align to TRBD2. Trimming took 2 bases from V and 0 from J; bases not matched to a gene: 4. There are 15 residues in the CDR3. Germline lookup yields CDR1 MNHEY and CDR2 SVGAGI. The DNA for the CDR3 is TGTGCCAGCAGTTACGGCGGGAGCAGCTCCTACGAGCAGTACTTC. This sequence encodes CASSYGGSSSYEQYF.